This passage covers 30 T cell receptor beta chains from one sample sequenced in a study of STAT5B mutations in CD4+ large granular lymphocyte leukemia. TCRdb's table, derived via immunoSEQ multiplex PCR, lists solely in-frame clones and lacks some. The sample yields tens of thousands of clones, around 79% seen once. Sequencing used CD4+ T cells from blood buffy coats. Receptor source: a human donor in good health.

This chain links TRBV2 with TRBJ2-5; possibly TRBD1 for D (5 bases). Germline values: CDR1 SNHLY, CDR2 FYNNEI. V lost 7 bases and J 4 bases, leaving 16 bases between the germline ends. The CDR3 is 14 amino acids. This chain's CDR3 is CASNSGRAVETQYF. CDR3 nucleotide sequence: TGTGCCAGCAACTCCGGCAGGGCGGTAGAGACCCAGTACTTC.

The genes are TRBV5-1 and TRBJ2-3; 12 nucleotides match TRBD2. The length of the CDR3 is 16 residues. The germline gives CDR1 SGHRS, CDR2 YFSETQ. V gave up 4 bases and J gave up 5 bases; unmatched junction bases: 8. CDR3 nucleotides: TGCGCCAGCAGCCCCGGGACTAGCGGGTTTGGAGATACGCAGTATTTT. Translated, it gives CASSPGTSGFGDTQYF.

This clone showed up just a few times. The CDR3: CASSNPGQGAYEQYF. In DNA, the CDR3 is TGTGCCAGCAGCAATCCGGGACAGGGCGCCTACGAGCAGTACTTC. The genes are TRBV28 and TRBJ2-7; 9 positions match TRBD1. The germline V gene has CDR1 MDHEN and CDR2 SYDVKM. V trimming: 6 bases; J trimming: 2 bases; junction bases outside the gene matches: 8. The CDR3 is 15 residues long.

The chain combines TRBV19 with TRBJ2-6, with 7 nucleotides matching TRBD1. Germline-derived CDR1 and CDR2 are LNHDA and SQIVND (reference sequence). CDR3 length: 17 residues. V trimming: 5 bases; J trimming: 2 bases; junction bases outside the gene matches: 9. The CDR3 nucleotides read TGTGCCAGTAGTTCGGGGACAGTTCAAGCTGGGGCCAACGTCCTGACTTTC. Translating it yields CASSSGTVQAGANVLTF.

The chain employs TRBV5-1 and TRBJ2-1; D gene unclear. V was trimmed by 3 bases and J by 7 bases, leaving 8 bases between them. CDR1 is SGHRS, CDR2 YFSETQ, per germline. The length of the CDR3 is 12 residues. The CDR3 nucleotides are TGCGCCAGCAGCTCAAACTTAAATGAGCAGTTCTTC. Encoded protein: CASSSNLNEQFF.

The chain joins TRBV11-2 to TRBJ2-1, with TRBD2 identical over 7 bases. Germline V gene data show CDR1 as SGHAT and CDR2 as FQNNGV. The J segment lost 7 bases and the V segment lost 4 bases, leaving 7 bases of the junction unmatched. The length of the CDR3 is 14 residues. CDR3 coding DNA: TGTGCCAGCAGCTCGTGGGCGGGAGTTAATGAGCAGTTCTTC. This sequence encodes CASSSWAGVNEQFF.

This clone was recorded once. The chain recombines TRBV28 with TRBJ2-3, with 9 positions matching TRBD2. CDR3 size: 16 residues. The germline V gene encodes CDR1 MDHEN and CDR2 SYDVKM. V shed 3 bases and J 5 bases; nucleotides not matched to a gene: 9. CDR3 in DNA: TGTGCCAGCAGTTTGTTCCGGGGCGGGGGGGGAGATACGCAGTATTTT. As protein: CASSLFRGGGGDTQYF.

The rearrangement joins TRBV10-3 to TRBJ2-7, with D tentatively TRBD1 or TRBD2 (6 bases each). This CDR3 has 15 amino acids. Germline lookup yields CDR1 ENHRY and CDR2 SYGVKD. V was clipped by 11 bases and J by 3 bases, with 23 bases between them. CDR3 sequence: CAARGGDSLLYEQYF. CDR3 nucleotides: TGTGCCGCCAGGGGAGGCGACAGTTTACTCTACGAGCAGTACTTC.

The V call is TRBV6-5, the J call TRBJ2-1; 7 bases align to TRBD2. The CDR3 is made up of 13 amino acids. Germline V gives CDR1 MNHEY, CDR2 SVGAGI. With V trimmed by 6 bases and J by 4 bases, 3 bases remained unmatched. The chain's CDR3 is CASRERGYNEQFF. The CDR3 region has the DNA TGTGCCAGCAGAGAGCGGGGTTACAATGAGCAGTTCTTC.

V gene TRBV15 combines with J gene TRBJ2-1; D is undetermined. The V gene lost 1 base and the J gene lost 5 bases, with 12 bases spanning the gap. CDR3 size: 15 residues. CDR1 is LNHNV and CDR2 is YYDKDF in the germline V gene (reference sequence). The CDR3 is CATSRGTGVNNEQFF. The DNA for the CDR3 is TGTGCCACCAGCAGAGGGACCGGAGTGAACAATGAGCAGTTCTTC.

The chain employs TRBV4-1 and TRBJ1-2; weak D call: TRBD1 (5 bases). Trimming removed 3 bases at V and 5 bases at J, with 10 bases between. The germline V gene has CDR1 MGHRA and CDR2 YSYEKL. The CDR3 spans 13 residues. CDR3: CASSQGGGYGYTF. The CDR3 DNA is TGCGCCAGCAGCCAGGGGGGAGGGTATGGCTACACCTTC.

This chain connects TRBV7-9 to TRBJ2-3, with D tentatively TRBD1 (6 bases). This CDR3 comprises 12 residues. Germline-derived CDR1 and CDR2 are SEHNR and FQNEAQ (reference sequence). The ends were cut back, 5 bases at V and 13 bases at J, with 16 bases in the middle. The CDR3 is CASSQGLVGEYF. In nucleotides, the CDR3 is TGTGCCAGCAGCCAGGGGCTAGTGGGGGAGTATTTT.

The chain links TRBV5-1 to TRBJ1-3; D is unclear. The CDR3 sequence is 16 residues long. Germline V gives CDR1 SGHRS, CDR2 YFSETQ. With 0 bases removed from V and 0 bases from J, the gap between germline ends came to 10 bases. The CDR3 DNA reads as TGCGCCAGCAGCTTGGTTCCCGGGAGCTCTGGAAACACCATATATTTT. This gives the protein CASSLVPGSSGNTIYF. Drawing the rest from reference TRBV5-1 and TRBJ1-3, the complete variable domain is KAGVTQTPRYLIKTRGQQVTLSCSPISGHRSVSWYQQTPGQGLQFLFEYFSETQRNKGNFPGRFSGRQFSNSRSEMNVSTLELGDSALYLCASSLVPGSSGNTIYFGEGSWLTVV.

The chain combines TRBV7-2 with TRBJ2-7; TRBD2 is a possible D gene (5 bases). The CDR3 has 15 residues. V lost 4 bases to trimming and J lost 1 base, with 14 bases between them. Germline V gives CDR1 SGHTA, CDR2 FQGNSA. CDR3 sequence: CASSSAPGLSYEQYF. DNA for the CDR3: TGTGCCAGCAGCTCCGCCCCCGGACTTTCCTACGAGCAGTACTTC.

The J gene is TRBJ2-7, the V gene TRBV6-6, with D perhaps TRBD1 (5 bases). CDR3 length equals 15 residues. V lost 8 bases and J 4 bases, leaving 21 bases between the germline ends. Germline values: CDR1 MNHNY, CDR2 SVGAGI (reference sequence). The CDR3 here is CASSVGAGHAYEQYF. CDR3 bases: TGTGCCAGCTCGGTAGGGGCAGGGCATGCTTACGAGCAGTACTTC.

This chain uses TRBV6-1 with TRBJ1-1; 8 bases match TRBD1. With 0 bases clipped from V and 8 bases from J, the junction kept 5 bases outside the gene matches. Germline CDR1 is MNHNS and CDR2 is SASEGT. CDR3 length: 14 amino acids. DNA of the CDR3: TGTGCCAGCAGTGAAGCGCGACAGGGGAGGGAAGCTTTCTTT. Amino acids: CASSEARQGREAFF.

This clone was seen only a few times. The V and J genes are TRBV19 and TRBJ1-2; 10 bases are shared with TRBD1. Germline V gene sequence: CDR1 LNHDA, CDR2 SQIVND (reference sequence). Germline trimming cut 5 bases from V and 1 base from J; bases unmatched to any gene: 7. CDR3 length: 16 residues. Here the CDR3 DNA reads TGTGCCAGTAGTGTGATACGGACAGGGGGTAACTATGGCTACACCTTC. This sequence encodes CASSVIRTGGNYGYTF.

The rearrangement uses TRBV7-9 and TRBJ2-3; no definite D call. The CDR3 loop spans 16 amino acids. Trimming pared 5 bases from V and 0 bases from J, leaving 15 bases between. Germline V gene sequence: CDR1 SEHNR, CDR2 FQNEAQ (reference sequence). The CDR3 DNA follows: TGTGCCAGCAGCCACGGCGATCCTAGGAGCACAGATACGCAGTATTTT. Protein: CASSHGDPRSTDTQYF.

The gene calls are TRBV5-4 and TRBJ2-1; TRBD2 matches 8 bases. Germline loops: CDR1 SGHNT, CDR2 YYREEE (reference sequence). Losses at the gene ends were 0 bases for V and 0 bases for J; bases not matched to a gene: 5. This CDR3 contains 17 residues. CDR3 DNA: TGTGCCAGCAGCTTGGGGGTAGCGGGAAACTCCTACAATGAGCAGTTCTTC. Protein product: CASSLGVAGNSYNEQFF.

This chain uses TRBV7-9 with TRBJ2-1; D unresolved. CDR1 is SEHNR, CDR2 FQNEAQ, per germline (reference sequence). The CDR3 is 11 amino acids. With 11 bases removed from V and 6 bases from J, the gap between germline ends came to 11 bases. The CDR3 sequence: CAAHPRNEQFF. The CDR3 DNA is TGTGCCGCCCACCCCCGCAATGAGCAGTTCTTC.

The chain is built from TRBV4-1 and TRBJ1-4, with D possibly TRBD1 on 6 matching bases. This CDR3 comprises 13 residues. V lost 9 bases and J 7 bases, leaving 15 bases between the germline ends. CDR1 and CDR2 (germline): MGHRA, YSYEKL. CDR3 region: CASAQGASEKLFF. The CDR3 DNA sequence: TGCGCCAGTGCACAGGGCGCGAGTGAAAAACTGTTTTTT.

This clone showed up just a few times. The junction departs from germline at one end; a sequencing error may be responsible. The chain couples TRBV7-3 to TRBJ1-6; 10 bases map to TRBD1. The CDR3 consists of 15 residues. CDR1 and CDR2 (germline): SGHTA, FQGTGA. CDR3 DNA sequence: TGTGCCAGCAGCTTATTCGCCAAACCGTGGACAGGGGGAGACTTT. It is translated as CASSLFAKPWTGGDF.

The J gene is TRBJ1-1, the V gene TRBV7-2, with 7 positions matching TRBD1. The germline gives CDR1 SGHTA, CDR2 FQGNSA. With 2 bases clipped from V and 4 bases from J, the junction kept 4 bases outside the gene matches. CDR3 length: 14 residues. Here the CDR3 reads CASSLQQGSTEAFF. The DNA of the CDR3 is TGTGCCAGCAGCTTACAACAGGGGAGCACTGAAGCTTTCTTT.

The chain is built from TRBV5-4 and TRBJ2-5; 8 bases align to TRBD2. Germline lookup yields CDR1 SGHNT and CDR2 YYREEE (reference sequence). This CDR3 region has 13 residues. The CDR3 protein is CAEASGQGETQYF. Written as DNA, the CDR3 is TGTGCAGAGGCTAGCGGGCAGGGGGAGACCCAGTACTTC.

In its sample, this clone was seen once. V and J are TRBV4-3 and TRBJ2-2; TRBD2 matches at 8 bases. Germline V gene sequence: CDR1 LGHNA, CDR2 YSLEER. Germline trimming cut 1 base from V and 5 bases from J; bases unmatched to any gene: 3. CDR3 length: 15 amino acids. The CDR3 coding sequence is TGCGCCAGCAGCCAAGCGACTAGCGATACCGGGGAGCTGTTTTTT. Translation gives CASSQATSDTGELFF.

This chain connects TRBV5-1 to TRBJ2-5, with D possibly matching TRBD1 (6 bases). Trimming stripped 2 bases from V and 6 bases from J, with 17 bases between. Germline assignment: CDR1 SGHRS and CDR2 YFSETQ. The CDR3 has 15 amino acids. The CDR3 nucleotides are TGCGCCAGCAGCTTCGACAATAACAGGGATAAGACCCAGTACTTC. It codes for CASSFDNNRDKTQYF.

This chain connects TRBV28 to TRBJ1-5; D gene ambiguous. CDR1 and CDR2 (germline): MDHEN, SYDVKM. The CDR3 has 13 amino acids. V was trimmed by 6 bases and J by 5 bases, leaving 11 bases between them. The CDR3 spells CASSPPGDQPQHF. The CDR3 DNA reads TGTGCCAGCAGCCCCCCGGGCGATCAGCCCCAGCATTTT. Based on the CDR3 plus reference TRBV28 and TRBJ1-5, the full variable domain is DVKVTQSSRYLVKRTGEKVFLECVQDMDHENMFWYRQDPGLGLRLIYFSYDVKMKEKGDIPEGYSVSREKKERFSLILESASTNQTSMYLCASSPPGDQPQHFGDGTRLSIL.

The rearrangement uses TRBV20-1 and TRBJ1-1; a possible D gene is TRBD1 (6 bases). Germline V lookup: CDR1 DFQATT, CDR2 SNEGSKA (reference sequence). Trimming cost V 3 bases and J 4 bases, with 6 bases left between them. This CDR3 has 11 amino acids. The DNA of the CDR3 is TGCAGTGCTAGGGGGGCCACTGAAGCTTTCTTT. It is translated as CSARGATEAFF.

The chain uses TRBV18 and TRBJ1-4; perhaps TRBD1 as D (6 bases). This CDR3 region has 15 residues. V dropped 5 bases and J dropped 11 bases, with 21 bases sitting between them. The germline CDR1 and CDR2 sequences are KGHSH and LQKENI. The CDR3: CASSTDAGTKGKLFF. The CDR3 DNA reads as TGTGCCAGCTCAACGGACGCTGGGACAAAGGGGAAACTGTTTTTT.

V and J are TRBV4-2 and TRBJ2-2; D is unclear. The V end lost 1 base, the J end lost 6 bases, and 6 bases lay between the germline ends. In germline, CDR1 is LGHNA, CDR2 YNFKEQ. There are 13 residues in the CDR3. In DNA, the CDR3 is TGTGCCAGCAGCCAAGGCCCCTCCGGGGAGCTGTTTTTT. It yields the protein CASSQGPSGELFF.